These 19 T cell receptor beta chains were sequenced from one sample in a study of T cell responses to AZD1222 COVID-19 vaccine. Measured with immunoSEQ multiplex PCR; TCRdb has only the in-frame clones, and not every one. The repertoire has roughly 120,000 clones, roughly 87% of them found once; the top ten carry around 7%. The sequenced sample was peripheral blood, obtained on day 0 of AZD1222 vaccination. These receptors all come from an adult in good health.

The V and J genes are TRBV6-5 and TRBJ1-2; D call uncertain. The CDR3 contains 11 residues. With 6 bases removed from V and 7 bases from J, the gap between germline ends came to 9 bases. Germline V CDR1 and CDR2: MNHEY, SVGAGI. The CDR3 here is CASRKSGGYTF. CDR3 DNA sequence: TGTGCCAGCAGGAAGAGTGGTGGCTACACCTTC.

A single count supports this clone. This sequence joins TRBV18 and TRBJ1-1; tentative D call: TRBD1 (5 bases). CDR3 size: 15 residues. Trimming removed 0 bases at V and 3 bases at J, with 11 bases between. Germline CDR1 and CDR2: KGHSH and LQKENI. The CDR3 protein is CASSPPRVRDTEAFF. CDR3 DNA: TGTGCCAGCTCACCACCCAGGGTCCGGGACACTGAAGCTTTCTTT.

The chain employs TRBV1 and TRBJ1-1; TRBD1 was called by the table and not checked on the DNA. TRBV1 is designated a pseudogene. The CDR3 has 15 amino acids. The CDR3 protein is CTSSRAGTGVSEAFF. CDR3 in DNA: TGCACCAGCAGCCGCGCCGGCACAGGGGTATCTGAAGCTTTCTTT.

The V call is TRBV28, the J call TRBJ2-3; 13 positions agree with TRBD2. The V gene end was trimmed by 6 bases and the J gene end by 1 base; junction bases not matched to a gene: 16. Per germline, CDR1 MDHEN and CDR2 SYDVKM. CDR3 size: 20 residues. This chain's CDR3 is CASRRGLAGVWGLGTDTQYF. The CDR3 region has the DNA TGTGCCAGCAGGCGCGGACTAGCGGGAGTATGGGGGTTGGGCACAGATACGCAGTATTTT.

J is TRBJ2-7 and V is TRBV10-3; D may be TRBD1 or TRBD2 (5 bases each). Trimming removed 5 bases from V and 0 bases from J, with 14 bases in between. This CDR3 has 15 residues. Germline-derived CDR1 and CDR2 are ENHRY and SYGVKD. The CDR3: CAISTRAGSSYEQYF. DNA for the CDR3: TGTGCCATCAGTACCCGAGCAGGGAGCTCCTACGAGCAGTACTTC.

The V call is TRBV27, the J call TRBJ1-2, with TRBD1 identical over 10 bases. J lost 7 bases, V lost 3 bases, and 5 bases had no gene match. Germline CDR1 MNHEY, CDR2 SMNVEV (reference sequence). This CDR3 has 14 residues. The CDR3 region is CASSFSTGGGGYTF. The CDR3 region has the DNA TGTGCCAGCAGTTTCTCGACAGGGGGCGGTGGCTACACCTTC.

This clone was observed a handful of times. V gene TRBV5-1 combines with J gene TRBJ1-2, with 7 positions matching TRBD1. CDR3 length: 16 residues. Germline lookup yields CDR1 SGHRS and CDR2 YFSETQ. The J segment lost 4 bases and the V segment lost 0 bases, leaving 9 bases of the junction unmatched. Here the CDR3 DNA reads TGCGCCAGCAGCTTGGCCGGACAGGCCGACCTCTATGGCTACACCTTC. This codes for CASSLAGQADLYGYTF.

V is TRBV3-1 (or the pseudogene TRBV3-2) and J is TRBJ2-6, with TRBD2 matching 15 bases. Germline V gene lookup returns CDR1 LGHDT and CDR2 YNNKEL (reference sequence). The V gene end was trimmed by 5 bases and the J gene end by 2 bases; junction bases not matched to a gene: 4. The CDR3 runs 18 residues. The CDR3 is CASSTRTSGRAGANVLTF. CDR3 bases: TGTGCCAGCAGCACCCGGACTAGCGGGAGGGCTGGGGCCAACGTCCTGACTTTC.

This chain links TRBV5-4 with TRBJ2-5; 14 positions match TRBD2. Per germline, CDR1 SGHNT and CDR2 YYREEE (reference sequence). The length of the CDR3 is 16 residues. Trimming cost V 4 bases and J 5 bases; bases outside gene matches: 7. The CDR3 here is CASSTTSGGGWETQYF. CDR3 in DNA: TGTGCCAGCAGCACGACTAGCGGGGGGGGCTGGGAGACCCAGTACTTC.

The CDR3 spells CAISEDGLSGNTIYF. The CDR3 DNA reads as TGTGCCATCAGTGAAGACGGACTCTCTGGAAACACCATATATTTT. The chain combines TRBV10-3 with TRBJ1-3; D call uncertain. The ends were cut back, 3 bases at V and 0 bases at J, with 9 bases in the middle. In germline, CDR1 is ENHRY, CDR2 SYGVKD. The CDR3 length is 15 residues.

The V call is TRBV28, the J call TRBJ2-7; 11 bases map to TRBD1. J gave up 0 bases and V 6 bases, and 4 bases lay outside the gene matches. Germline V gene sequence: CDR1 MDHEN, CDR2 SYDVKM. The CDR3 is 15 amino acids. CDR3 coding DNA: TGTGCCAGCAGGCCAGGACAGGGGGCCTCCTACGAGCAGTACTTC. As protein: CASRPGQGASYEQYF.

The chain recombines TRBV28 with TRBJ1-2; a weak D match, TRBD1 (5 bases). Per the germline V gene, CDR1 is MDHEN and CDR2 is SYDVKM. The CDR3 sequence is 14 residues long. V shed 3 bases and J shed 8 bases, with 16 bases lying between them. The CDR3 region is CASSFGDFSGGYTF. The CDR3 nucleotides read TGTGCCAGCAGTTTCGGGGACTTCTCAGGGGGCTACACCTTC.

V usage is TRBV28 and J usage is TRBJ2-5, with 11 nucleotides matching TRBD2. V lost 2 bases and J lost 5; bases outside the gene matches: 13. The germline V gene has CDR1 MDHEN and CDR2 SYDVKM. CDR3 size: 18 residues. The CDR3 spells CASSLVAGGAYSSETQYF. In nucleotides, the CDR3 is TGTGCCAGCAGTTTAGTAGCGGGGGGGGCGTATAGTTCGGAGACCCAGTACTTC.

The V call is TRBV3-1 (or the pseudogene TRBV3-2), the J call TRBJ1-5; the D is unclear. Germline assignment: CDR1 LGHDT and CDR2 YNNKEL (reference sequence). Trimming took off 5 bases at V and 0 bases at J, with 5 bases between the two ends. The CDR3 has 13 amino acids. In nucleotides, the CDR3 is TGTGCCAGCAGCGCAGATAGCAATCAGCCCCAGCATTTT. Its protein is CASSADSNQPQHF.

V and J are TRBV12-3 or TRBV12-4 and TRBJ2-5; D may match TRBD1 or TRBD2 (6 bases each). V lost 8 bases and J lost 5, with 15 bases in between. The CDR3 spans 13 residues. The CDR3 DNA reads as TGTGCCAGCGGAGGGCAGGGGCGGGAGACCCAGTACTTC. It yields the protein CASGGQGRETQYF.

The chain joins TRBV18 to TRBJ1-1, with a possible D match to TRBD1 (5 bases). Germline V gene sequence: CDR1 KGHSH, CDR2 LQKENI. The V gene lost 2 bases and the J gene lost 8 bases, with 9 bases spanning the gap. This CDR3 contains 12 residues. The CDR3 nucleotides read TGTGCCAGCTCACCAAAGGGGACCGAAGCTTTCTTT. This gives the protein CASSPKGTEAFF. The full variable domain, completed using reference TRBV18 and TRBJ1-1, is NAGVMQNPRHLVRRRGQEARLRCSPMKGHSHVYWYRQLPEEGLKFMVYLQKENIIDESGMPKERFSAEFPKEGPSILRIQQVVRGDSAAYFCASSPKGTEAFFGQGTRLTVV.

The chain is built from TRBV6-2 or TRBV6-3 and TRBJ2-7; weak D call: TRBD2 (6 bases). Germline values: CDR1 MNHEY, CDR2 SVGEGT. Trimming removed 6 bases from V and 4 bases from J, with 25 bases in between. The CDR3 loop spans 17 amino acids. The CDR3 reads CASSFSLSGREGYEQYF. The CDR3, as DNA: TGTGCCAGCAGCTTCTCCCTTTCCGGGCGGGAAGGATACGAGCAGTACTTC.

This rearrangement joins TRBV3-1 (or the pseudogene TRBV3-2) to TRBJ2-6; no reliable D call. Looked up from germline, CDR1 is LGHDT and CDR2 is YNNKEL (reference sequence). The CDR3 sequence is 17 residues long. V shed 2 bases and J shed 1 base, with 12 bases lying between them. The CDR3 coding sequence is TGTGCCAGCAGCCAAAACCTCATAGCTTCTGGGGCCAACGTCCTGACTTTC. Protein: CASSQNLIASGANVLTF.

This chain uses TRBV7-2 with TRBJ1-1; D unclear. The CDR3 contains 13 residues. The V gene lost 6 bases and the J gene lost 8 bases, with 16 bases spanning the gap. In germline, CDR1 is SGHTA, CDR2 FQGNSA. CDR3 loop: CASSFLDGYEAFF. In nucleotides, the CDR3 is TGTGCCAGCAGTTTTCTAGACGGATACGAAGCTTTCTTT.